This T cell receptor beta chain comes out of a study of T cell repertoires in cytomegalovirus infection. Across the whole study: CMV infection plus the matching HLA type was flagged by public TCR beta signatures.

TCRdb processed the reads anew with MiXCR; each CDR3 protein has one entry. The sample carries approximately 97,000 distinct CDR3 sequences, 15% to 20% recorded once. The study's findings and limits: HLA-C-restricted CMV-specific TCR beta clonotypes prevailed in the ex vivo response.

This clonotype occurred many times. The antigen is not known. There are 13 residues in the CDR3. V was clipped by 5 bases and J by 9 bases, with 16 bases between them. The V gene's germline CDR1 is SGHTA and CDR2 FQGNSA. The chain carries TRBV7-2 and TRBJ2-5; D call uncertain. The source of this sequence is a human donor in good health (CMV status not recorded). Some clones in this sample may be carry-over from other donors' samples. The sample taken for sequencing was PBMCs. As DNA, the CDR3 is TGTGCCAGCAGCCTAGACCCAAACACAGCCCAGTACTTC. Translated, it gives CASSLDPNTAQYF. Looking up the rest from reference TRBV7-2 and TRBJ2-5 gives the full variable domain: GAGVSQSPSNKVTEKGKDVELRCDPISGHTALYWYRQSLGQGLEFLIYFQGNSAPDKSGLPSDRFSAERTGGSVSTLTIQRTQQEDSAVYLCASSLDPNTAQYFGPGTRLLVL.